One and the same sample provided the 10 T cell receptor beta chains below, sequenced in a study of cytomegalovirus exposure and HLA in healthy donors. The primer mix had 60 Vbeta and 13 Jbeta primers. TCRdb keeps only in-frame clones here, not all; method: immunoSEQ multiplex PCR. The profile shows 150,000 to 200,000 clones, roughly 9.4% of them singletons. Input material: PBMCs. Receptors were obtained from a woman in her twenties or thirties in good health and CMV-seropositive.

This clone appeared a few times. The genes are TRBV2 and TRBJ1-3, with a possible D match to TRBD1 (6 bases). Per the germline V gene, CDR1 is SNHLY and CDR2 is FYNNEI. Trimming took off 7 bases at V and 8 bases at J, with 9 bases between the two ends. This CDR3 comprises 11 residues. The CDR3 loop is CASTAGDTIYF. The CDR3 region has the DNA TGTGCCAGCACAGCAGGGGACACCATATATTTT.

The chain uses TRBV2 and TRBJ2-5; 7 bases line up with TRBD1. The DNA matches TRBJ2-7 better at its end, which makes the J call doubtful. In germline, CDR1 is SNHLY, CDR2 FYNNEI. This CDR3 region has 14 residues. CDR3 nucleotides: TGTGCCAGCACTAGGGACAGTTTTTACTACGAGCAGTACTTC. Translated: CASTRDSFYYEQYF.

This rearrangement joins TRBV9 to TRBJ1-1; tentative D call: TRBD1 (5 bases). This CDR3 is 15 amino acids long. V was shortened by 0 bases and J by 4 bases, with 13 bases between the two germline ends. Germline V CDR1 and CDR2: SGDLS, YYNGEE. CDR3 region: CASSVGAGWRTEAFF. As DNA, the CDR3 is TGTGCCAGCAGCGTAGGGGCAGGGTGGCGCACTGAAGCTTTCTTT.

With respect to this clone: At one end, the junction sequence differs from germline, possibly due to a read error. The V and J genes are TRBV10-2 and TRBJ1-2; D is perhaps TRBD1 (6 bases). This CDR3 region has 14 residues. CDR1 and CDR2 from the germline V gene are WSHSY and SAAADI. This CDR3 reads CASSDSLTGSGYSF. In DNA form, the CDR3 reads TGCGCCAGCAGTGATTCGCTTACAGGGTCAGGCTACTCCTTC.

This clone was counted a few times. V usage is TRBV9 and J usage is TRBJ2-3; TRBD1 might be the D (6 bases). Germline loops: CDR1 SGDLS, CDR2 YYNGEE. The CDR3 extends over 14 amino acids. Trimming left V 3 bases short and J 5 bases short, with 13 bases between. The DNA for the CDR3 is TGTGCCAGCAGCGCGGCCACAGGGCTAGATACGCAGTATTTT. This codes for CASSAATGLDTQYF.

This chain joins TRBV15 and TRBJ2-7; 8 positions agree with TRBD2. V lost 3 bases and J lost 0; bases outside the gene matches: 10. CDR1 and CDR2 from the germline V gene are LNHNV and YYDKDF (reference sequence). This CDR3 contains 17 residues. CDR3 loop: CATSRVEGGRSSYEQYF. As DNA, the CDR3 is TGTGCCACCAGCAGGGTTGAAGGCGGGAGGAGCTCCTACGAGCAGTACTTC.

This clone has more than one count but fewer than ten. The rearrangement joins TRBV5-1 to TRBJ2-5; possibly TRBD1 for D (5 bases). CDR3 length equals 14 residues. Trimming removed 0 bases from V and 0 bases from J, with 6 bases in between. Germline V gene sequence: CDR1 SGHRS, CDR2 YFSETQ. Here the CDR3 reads CASSLDRNQETQYF. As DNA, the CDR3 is TGCGCCAGCAGCTTGGACAGGAACCAAGAGACCCAGTACTTC. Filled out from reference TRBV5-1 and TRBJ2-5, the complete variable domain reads KAGVTQTPRYLIKTRGQQVTLSCSPISGHRSVSWYQQTPGQGLQFLFEYFSETQRNKGNFPGRFSGRQFSNSRSEMNVSTLELGDSALYLCASSLDRNQETQYFGPGTRLLVL.

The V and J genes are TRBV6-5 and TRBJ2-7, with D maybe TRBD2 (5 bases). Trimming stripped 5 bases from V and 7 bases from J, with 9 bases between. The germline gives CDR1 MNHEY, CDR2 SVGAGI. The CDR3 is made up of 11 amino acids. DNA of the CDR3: TGTGCCAGCAGTGGGAGCGGAGAGCAGTACTTC. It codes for CASSGSGEQYF.

CDR3 coding DNA: TGTGCCAGCAGCGCCGCCGGGACAGCTCACTACAATGAGCAGTTCTTC. Translated, it gives CASSAAGTAHYNEQFF. The chain uses TRBV9 and TRBJ2-1, with 7 bases aligning to TRBD1. Trimming removed 3 bases from V and 3 bases from J; junction bases left unmatched: 9. Germline V gene lookup returns CDR1 SGDLS and CDR2 YYNGEE. This CDR3 region has 16 residues.

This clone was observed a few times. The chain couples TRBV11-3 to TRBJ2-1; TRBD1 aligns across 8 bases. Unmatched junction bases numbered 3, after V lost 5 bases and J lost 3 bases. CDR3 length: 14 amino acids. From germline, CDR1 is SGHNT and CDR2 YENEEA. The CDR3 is CASSADRGYNEQFF. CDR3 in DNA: TGTGCCAGCAGCGCCGACAGGGGCTACAATGAGCAGTTCTTC.